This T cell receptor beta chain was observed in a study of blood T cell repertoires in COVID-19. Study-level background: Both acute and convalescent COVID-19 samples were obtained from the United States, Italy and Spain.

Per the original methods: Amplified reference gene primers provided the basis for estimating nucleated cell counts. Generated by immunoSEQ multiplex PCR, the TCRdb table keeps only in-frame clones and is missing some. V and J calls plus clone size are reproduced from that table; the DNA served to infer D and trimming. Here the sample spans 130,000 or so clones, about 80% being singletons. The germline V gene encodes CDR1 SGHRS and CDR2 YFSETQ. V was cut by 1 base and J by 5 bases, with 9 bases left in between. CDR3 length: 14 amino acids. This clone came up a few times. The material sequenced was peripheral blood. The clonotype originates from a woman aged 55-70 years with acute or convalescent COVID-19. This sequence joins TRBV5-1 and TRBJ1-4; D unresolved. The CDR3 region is CASSLWGGNEKLFF. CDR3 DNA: TGCGCCAGCAGCTTGTGGGGAGGAAATGAAAAACTGTTTTTT.